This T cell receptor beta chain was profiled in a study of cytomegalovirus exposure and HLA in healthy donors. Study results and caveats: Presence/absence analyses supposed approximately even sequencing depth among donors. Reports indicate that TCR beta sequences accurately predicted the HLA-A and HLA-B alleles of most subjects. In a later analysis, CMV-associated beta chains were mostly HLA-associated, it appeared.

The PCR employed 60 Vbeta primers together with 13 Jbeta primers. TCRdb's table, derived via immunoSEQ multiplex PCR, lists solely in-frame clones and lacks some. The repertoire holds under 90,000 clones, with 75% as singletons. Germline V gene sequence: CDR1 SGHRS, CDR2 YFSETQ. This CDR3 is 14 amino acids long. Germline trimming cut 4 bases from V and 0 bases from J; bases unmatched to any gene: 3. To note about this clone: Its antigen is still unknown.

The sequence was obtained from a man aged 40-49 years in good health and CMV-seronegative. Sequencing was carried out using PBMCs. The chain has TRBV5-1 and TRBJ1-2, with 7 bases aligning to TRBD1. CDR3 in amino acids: CASSTGQTNYGYTF. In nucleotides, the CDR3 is TGCGCCAGCAGCACGGGACAGACTAACTATGGCTACACCTTC.